This T cell receptor (beta chain) was retrieved from a study of cytomegalovirus exposure and HLA in healthy donors. Across the study: An analysis done earlier identified 117 million unique TCR beta sequences from about 179 million T cells. The Caucasian-associated ancestry cluster contained about 80% of the approximately 420 genotyped donors.

Findings and limits, study-wide: For TCR beta chains, V- and J-gene trimming was later linked to a missense DCLRE1C variant.

In this sample, this clone turned up once. Its cognate antigen is unknown. The PCR contained 60 Vbeta and 13 Jbeta primers. The data were produced by immunoSEQ multiplex PCR, yet TCRdb's version contains in-frame clones alone and is incomplete. Of roughly 100,000 clones listed, around 65% are singletons. This TCR was sampled from a woman between 50 and 59 years old in good health and CMV-seronegative. Sequenced: PBMCs.

The CDR3 DNA reads TGTGCCAGTAGTATAGGGGGGGCCGGGGAGCTGTTTTTT. Amino acid sequence: CASSIGGAGELFF. The genes are TRBV19 and TRBJ2-2, with TRBD2 as a possible D gene (6 bases). The CDR3 has 13 amino acids. CDR1 and CDR2 from the germline V gene are LNHDA and SQIVND (reference sequence). Trimming took 1 base from V and 6 from J, leaving 6 bases between them.